These 24 T cell receptor beta chains came from one sample sequenced in a study of regulatory T cells in long-lasting Graves disease. Noted time point: newly diagnosed GD, antithyroid drugs for less than 3 months. The TCR library was made from RNA extracted from PBMCs. Researchers made TCR beta libraries by using iRepertoire HTBI primers and running Arm-PCR on CDR3 regions. TCRdb reanalysed the multiplex PCR reads using MiXCR and keeps one entry per CDR3 protein. The profile shows under 250,000 distinct CDR3 sequences, around 20% of them singletons. The source was peripheral blood mononuclear cells (PBMCs), collected at new diagnosis, from a patient treated with antithyroid drugs. The receptor source for this set is a female donor with Graves disease.

With regard to this clonotype: The DNA is omitted, as the CDR3 cannot be located on it reliably, and the CDR3 follows TCRdb's listing. The chain combines TRBV19 with TRBJ1-5; TRBD1 is the table's D call, not checked against the DNA. The CDR3 has 18 amino acids, counting both end residues. Germline V gene lookup returns CDR1 LNHDA and CDR2 SQIVND (reference sequence). Here the CDR3 reads CASNPLYQQGKINQPQHF.

Many counts were recorded for this clonotype. V usage is TRBV5-1 and J usage is TRBJ1-1; D call uncertain. The length of the CDR3 is 13 residues. Deletions cut 0 bases from V and 3 bases from J, with 6 bases between. Germline CDR1 and CDR2: SGHRS and YFSETQ. The CDR3 loop is CASSLDGDTEAFF. The CDR3 DNA sequence: TGCGCCAGCAGCTTGGACGGGGACACTGAAGCTTTCTTT. Based on the CDR3 plus reference TRBV5-1 and TRBJ1-1, the full variable domain is KAGVTQTPRYLIKTRGQQVTLSCSPISGHRSVSWYQQTPGQGLQFLFEYFSETQRNKGNFPGRFSGRQFSNSRSEMNVSTLELGDSALYLCASSLDGDTEAFFGQGTRLTVV.

This clonotype was seen repeatedly, ten times or more. As DNA, the CDR3 is TGTGCCAGCAGTTATCTGCAGTCGGGCACTGAAGCTTTCTTT. It specifies CASSYLQSGTEAFF. The chain couples TRBV12-3 or TRBV12-4 to TRBJ1-1, with no clear D. With 4 bases removed from V and 4 bases from J, the gap between germline ends came to 13 bases. This CDR3 spans 14 amino acids.

This clonotype was seen only a few times. The chain carries TRBV29-1 and TRBJ2-5; TRBD1 matches 9 bases. Trimming cost V 3 bases and J 2 bases; bases outside gene matches: 4. Germline CDR1 SQVTM, CDR2 ANQGSEA. The CDR3 consists of 14 residues. The CDR3 reads CSVDGTGIQETQYF. For the CDR3, the DNA is TGCAGCGTTGATGGGACAGGGATACAAGAGACCCAGTACTTC.

In this sample, this clonotype turned up many times. The gene calls are TRBV28 and TRBJ2-2; the D gene could be TRBD1 or TRBD2 (5 bases each). Per germline, CDR1 MDHEN and CDR2 SYDVKM. This CDR3 region has 15 residues. Trimming shortened V by 6 bases and J by 5 bases, and 16 bases separated the two germline ends. In DNA, the CDR3 is TGTGCCAGCAGAACCGGGACGGTGAGGACCGGGGAGCTGTTTTTT. It encodes CASRTGTVRTGELFF.

This clonotype was counted a few times. The gene calls are TRBV6-5 and TRBJ1-1; D is possibly TRBD1 (5 bases). The CDR3 contains 15 residues. Trimming removed 2 bases at V and 4 bases at J, with 14 bases between. Germline V gene lookup returns CDR1 MNHEY and CDR2 SVGAGI. The CDR3 reads CASSYTPGLGTEAFF. The CDR3 DNA is TGTGCCAGCAGTTACACTCCAGGGCTTGGCACTGAAGCTTTCTTT.

This clonotype was found many times. This rearrangement joins TRBV20-1 to TRBJ2-1, with D possibly being TRBD1 (5 bases). Trimming removed 1 base at V and 6 bases at J, with 13 bases between. The germline V gene has CDR1 DFQATT and CDR2 SNEGSKA (reference sequence). This CDR3 comprises 14 residues. CDR3 amino acids: CSARVLGQGNEQFF. The CDR3 DNA sequence: TGCAGTGCTAGAGTTTTAGGGCAGGGCAATGAGCAGTTCTTC.

The chain uses TRBV2 and TRBJ1-1, with 10 bases aligning to TRBD1. J gave up 2 bases and V 10 bases, and 4 bases lay outside the gene matches. The germline V gene has CDR1 SNHLY and CDR2 FYNNEI. This CDR3 is built from 13 residues. In nucleotides, the CDR3 is TGTGCCACCCTGACAGGGGGCAACACTGAAGCTTTCTTT. The encoded protein is CATLTGGNTEAFF.

This clonotype was observed a handful of times. The chain uses TRBV5-1 and TRBJ2-2, with TRBD2 matching over 13 bases. V lost 4 bases and J lost 5; bases outside the gene matches: 5. The CDR3 extends over 16 amino acids. Germline CDR1 SGHRS, CDR2 YFSETQ. CDR3 protein: CASSTLTSGGTGELFF. The DNA for the CDR3 is TGCGCCAGCAGCACACTGACTAGCGGGGGGACCGGGGAGCTGTTTTTT.

A note on this clonotype: One base away lies a much larger clone, so this may be a sequencing read error. The V call is TRBV10-3, the J call TRBJ2-2, with a tentative D call TRBD1 (5 bases). Per the germline V gene, CDR1 is ENHRY and CDR2 is SYGVKD. The CDR3 extends over 13 amino acids. CDR3: CAVQTVNTRELFF. CDR3 DNA: TGTGCCGTCCAGACAGTGAACACCAGGGAGCTGTTTTTT.

Details on this clonotype: A much bigger clone sits one base away, suggesting this may be a read error. The chain is built from TRBV6-4 and TRBJ2-5; TRBD1 or TRBD2 may be the D gene (5 bases each). V gave up 11 bases and J gave up 5 bases, with 24 bases separating them. The germline gives CDR1 MRHNA, CDR2 SNTAGT. The CDR3 runs to 15 residues. Here the CDR3 reads CAGITGRAPGETQYF. The DNA for the CDR3 is TGTGCCGGCATCACGGGGCGGGCCCCGGGGGAGACCCAGTACTTC.

This clonotype was seen many times. The chain combines TRBV7-2 with TRBJ1-2, with a possible D match to TRBD1 (6 bases). V dropped 3 bases and J dropped 7 bases, with 18 bases sitting between them. The CDR3 totals 15 residues. CDR1 SGHTA and CDR2 FQGNSA come from the germline V gene. In DNA form, the CDR3 reads TGTGCCAGCAGCTTGGAGGGTCAGGGGTTCGGTGGCTACACCTTC. It specifies CASSLEGQGFGGYTF.

This clonotype was recorded many times. The chain carries TRBV12-3 or TRBV12-4 and TRBJ1-2, with no clear D. Trimming removed 5 bases at V and 6 bases at J, with 13 bases between. The CDR3 length is 13 residues. CDR3 DNA sequence: TGTGCCAGCAGTCCATGGGGTGAGAATGGCTACACCTTC. Translating gives CASSPWGENGYTF.

This clonotype was detected many times. The CDR3 DNA sequence: TGTGCCAGCAGCTTTGCCTCGAACACTGAAGCTTTCTTT. Protein: CASSFASNTEAFF. The chain links TRBV11-2 to TRBJ1-1; D not resolved. V lost 3 bases and J 1 base, leaving 6 bases between the germline ends. The CDR3 has 13 residues. Germline CDR1 reads SGHAT; CDR2 reads FQNNGV.

This clonotype was seen many times. CDR3 bases: TGTGCCAGCAGCTTAGGGGGTCAAGAGCAGTACTTC. It is translated as CASSLGGQEQYF. V is TRBV7-9 and J is TRBJ2-7; D is undetermined. The CDR3 totals 12 residues. Germline lookup yields CDR1 SEHNR and CDR2 FQNEAQ (reference sequence). V was clipped by 1 base and J by 7 bases, with 8 bases between them.

This clonotype occurred a few times. The chain joins TRBV19 to TRBJ1-3, with D maybe TRBD1 (5 bases). The CDR3 is 15 residues long. Per germline, CDR1 LNHDA and CDR2 SQIVND (reference sequence). V was clipped by 5 bases and J by 0 bases, with 11 bases between them. For the CDR3, the DNA is TGTGCCAGTAGTTATGGGACGGACTCTGGAAACACCATATATTTT. Residues: CASSYGTDSGNTIYF.

This clonotype turned up a few times. One base away lies a much larger clone, so this may be a sequencing read error. J is TRBJ2-2 and V is TRBV2; 7 positions match TRBD2. The V gene end was trimmed by 8 bases and the J gene end by 1 base; junction bases not matched to a gene: 10. CDR1 and CDR2 from the germline V gene are SNHLY and FYNNEI. The CDR3 covers 16 residues. For the CDR3, the DNA is TGTGCCAGCGGGGAGGGATTAGCGGGGAACACCGGGGAGCTGTTTTTT. This sequence encodes CASGEGLAGNTGELFF.

This chain links TRBV19 with TRBJ2-1; 10 bases map to TRBD2. The V segment lost 1 base and the J segment 4 bases; nucleotides outside the gene matches: 4. Per the germline V gene, CDR1 is LNHDA and CDR2 is SQIVND (reference sequence). There are 16 residues in the CDR3. CDR3 DNA sequence: TGTGCCAGTAGTATAGGATCTAGCGGGGGATACAATGAGCAGTTCTTC. Translation gives CASSIGSSGGYNEQFF.

The gene calls are TRBV2 and TRBJ2-5; the match to TRBD1 covers 9 bases. This CDR3 has 15 residues. Germline-derived CDR1 and CDR2 are SNHLY and FYNNEI. J gave up 5 bases and V 6 bases, and 10 bases lay outside the gene matches. The CDR3 spells CASSEPTGGGETQYF. CDR3 nucleotides: TGTGCCAGCAGCGAACCTACAGGGGGCGGGGAGACCCAGTACTTC.

This clonotype was counted many times. DNA of the CDR3: TGTGCCAGCAGCCCCACCCTCGGACAGAGGAGCTCCTACGAGCAGTACTTC. Translating it yields CASSPTLGQRSSYEQYF. The rearrangement joins TRBV11-2 to TRBJ2-7; D is possibly TRBD1 (6 bases). The CDR3 loop spans 17 amino acids. In germline, CDR1 is SGHAT, CDR2 FQNNGV. V dropped 5 bases and J dropped 0 bases, with 20 bases sitting between them. Combining the CDR3 with reference TRBV11-2 and TRBJ2-7 gives the whole variable domain EAGVAQSPRYKIIEKRQSVAFWCNPISGHATLYWYQQILGQGPKLLIQFQNNGVVDDSQLPKDRFSAERLKGVDSTLKIQPAKLEDSAVYLCASSPTLGQRSSYEQYFGPGTRLTVT.

In this sample, this clonotype turned up many times. The chain combines TRBV20-1 with TRBJ2-6, with a weak D call TRBD2 (6 bases). Deletions cut 1 base from V and 0 bases from J, with 10 bases between. The CDR3 loop spans 16 amino acids. The germline V gene has CDR1 DFQATT and CDR2 SNEGSKA (reference sequence). DNA of the CDR3: TGCAGTGCTAGAGTGGGACTCAGCTCTGGGGCCAACGTCCTGACTTTC. It translates to CSARVGLSSGANVLTF.

This clonotype was seen at least ten times. The chain employs TRBV7-2 and TRBJ2-7, with D perhaps TRBD2 (5 bases). The V gene lost 5 bases and the J gene lost 6 bases, with 11 bases spanning the gap. Germline-derived CDR1 and CDR2 are SGHTA and FQGNSA. The CDR3 is 12 residues long. The CDR3: CASSQTGTEQYF. The CDR3 DNA reads TGTGCCAGCAGCCAGACGGGAACCGAGCAGTACTTC.

This clonotype was counted many times. The V and J genes are TRBV20-1 and TRBJ2-2; 9 bases are shared with TRBD1. CDR3 size: 16 residues. Germline V gives CDR1 DFQATT, CDR2 SNEGSKA (reference sequence). Trimming cost V 0 bases and J 2 bases; bases outside gene matches: 4. The CDR3 region is CSARDLGQGNTGELFF. DNA for the CDR3: TGCAGTGCTAGAGATCTGGGACAGGGAAACACCGGGGAGCTGTTTTTT.

In this sample, this clonotype turned up many times. The J gene is TRBJ2-3, the V gene TRBV7-2, with TRBD2 matching 8 bases. Germline V gives CDR1 SGHTA, CDR2 FQGNSA. The CDR3 runs 16 residues. V dropped 3 bases and J dropped 3; count of bases not matched to a gene: 8. In nucleotides, the CDR3 is TGTGCCAGCAGCTTCCTAGCGGGTTCTTGGACAGATACGCAGTATTTT. Its translation is CASSFLAGSWTDTQYF.